This TCR beta chain originates from a study of blood T cell repertoires in COVID-19. Study context: Samples of COVID-19 (acute and convalescent) were obtained from the United States, Italy and Spain. Nucleic acid was either cDNA or gDNA, and it came from T cells, B-cell-depleted T cells, or PBMCs.

The CDR3 runs 15 residues. Germline CDR1 and CDR2: MDHEN and SYDVKM. V dropped 6 bases and J dropped 3; count of bases not matched to a gene: 8. Original handling: From reference gene primer amplification, estimates of nucleated cell counts were derived. TCRdb's copy holds only in-frame clones and misses some; the assay was immunoSEQ multiplex PCR. That table gives V, J and clone size, and the DNA gave D and trimming. The table records around 180,000 clones, roughly nine tenths of them present only once. The sequence was collected from an older man with active or convalescent COVID-19. The sample consisted of peripheral blood. The genes are TRBV28 and TRBJ2-7, with 10 bases lining up with TRBD1. CDR3 DNA: TGTGCCAGCAGGACAACCGGGACAGGGGACTACGAGCAGTACTTC. It specifies CASRTTGTGDYEQYF.